The rows below give T cell receptor beta chains drawn from one sample of a study of cytomegalovirus exposure and HLA in healthy donors. Measured with immunoSEQ multiplex PCR; TCRdb has only the in-frame clones, and not every one. The table lists 65,000 to 80,000 clones, approximately 94% of them singletons, with more than 3% in the top ten. The sample comprised PBMCs. The source is a woman aged 18-35 years in good health and CMV-seropositive. Each CDR3 is given with its conserved first and last residue. The D gene is left open where the match is weak. Size is omitted from some rows. Given values are once, few, many or a class for expanded clones.

CDR3 length,V gene,clone size,J gene,D gene,CDR3 protein,CDR3 DNA
13,TRBV27,NA,TRBJ1-5,NA,CASSEAYRGPQHF,TGTGCCAGCAGCGAGGCTTACCGGGGGCCCCAGCATTTT
15,TRBV30,NA,TRBJ1-2,TRBD1,CAWRRAGQGLYGYTF,TGTGCCTGGAGACGGGCCGGACAGGGACTCTATGGCTACACCTTC
17,TRBV7-9,NA,TRBJ1-4,TRBD1,CASSPRGTGTAGEKLFF,TGTGCCAGCAGCCCTAGAGGGACAGGGACAGCGGGTGAAAAACTGTTTTTT
16,TRBV7-2,few,TRBJ2-2,TRBD2,CASSLIAGAGTGELFF,TGTGCCAGCAGCTTAATCGCGGGAGCGGGGACCGGGGAGCTGTTTTTT
15,TRBV6-1,NA,TRBJ2-5,NA,CASSPPTGPHGTQYF,TGTGCCAGCAGCCCGCCCACAGGTCCCCACGGGACCCAGTACTTC
14,TRBV13,NA,TRBJ2-1,TRBD1,CASSKDRGLNEQFF,TGTGCCAGCAGTAAAGACAGGGGGCTCAATGAGCAGTTCTTC
16,TRBV9,NA,TRBJ1-4,NA,CASSFQAGVEDEKLFF,TGTGCCAGCAGCTTCCAAGCAGGGGTTGAGGACGAAAAACTGTTTTTT
16,TRBV5-6,NA,TRBJ1-3,NA,CASSLSGRVAGNTIYF,TGTGCCAGCAGCTTGTCGGGCAGGGTAGCTGGAAACACCATATATTTT
16,TRBV11-3,NA,TRBJ2-3,NA,CASSLGQEASTDTQYF,TGTGCCAGCAGCTTAGGACAGGAGGCTAGCACAGATACGCAGTATTTT
14,TRBV7-5,NA,TRBJ1-2,NA,CARSFLRESYGYTF,TGTGCCAGAAGCTTCCTCAGGGAAAGCTATGGCTACACCTTC
15,TRBV29-1,NA,TRBJ2-1,TRBD2,CSVGGGRDSYNEQFF,TGCAGCGTCGGGGGGGGGAGGGACTCCTACAATGAGCAGTTCTTC
15,TRBV5-6,NA,TRBJ2-7,NA,CASSGGPGGGYEQYF,TGTGCCAGCAGCGGGGGCCCGGGGGGAGGCTACGAGCAGTACTTC
11,TRBV30,NA,TRBJ1-2,TRBD1,CAWTGGSGYTF,TGTGCCTGGACAGGGGGAAGTGGCTACACCTTC
14,TRBV13,NA,TRBJ1-1,NA,CASSFRGLNTEAFF,TGTGCCAGCAGCTTCCGGGGTCTGAACACTGAAGCTTTCTTT
15,TRBV9,NA,TRBJ2-1,TRBD2,CASSVGTGLVNEQFF,TGTGCCAGCAGCGTAGGAACGGGACTAGTCAATGAGCAGTTCTTC
15,TRBV27,NA,TRBJ1-2,NA,CASSPHGISNYGYTF,TGTGCCAGCAGTCCCCACGGGATCTCAAACTATGGCTACACCTTC
15,TRBV2,NA,TRBJ1-3,TRBD1,CASRQQGYAGNTIYF,TGTGCCAGCAGACAACAGGGGTACGCGGGAAACACCATATATTTT
17,TRBV4-3,NA,TRBJ2-5,TRBD2,CASSQEIRAGGQETQYF,TGCGCCAGCAGCCAAGAGATCCGGGCGGGAGGGCAAGAGACCCAGTACTTC
12,TRBV11-1,NA,TRBJ2-3,NA,CASSLTTDTQYF,TGTGCCAGCAGCCTAACGACAGATACGCAGTATTTT
15,TRBV4-2,NA,TRBJ1-2,NA,CASSQDRGTVYGYTF,TGTGCCAGCAGCCAAGACCGCGGGACGGTCTATGGCTACACCTTC
13,TRBV6-6,NA,TRBJ1-1,NA,CASSFPGNTEAFF,TGTGCCAGCAGTTTCCCAGGGAACACTGAAGCTTTCTTT
15,TRBV4-3,NA,TRBJ2-2,NA,CASSQDRGHAGELFF,TGCGCCAGCAGCCAAGATAGAGGACATGCCGGGGAGCTGTTTTTT
19,TRBV5-1,NA,TRBJ2-1,TRBD1,CASSLAAKLPGQGALEQFF,TGCGCCAGCAGCTTGGCCGCAAAGCTGCCGGGACAGGGGGCCTTGGAGCAGTTCTTC
17,TRBV9,NA,TRBJ2-6,TRBD2,CASSVGGRAGGANVLTF,TGTGCCAGCAGCGTAGGCGGGAGGGCCGGTGGGGCCAACGTCCTGACTTTC
14,TRBV5-1,NA,TRBJ2-7,TRBD2,CASSLASGGYEQYF,TGCGCCAGCAGCTTGGCCTCGGGGGGATACGAGCAGTACTTC
16,TRBV4-3,NA,TRBJ2-3,TRBD2,CASSPTSGMSTDTQYF,TGCGCCAGCAGCCCGACTAGCGGGATGTCCACAGATACGCAGTATTTT
15,TRBV4-3,NA,TRBJ2-7,TRBD1,CASSQEPGQGDEQYF,TGCGCCAGCAGCCAGGAACCGGGACAGGGGGACGAGCAGTACTTC
15,TRBV4-3,NA,TRBJ2-7,TRBD2,CASSQQREGSYEQYF,TGCGCCAGCAGCCAGCAGCGGGAGGGCTCCTACGAGCAGTACTTC
15,TRBV18,NA,TRBJ1-2,NA,CASSRRSENLYGYTF,TGTGCCAGCTCCCGCCGGTCGGAGAATCTCTATGGCTACACCTTC
17,TRBV11-2,NA,TRBJ2-7,TRBD2,CASSLPGTSGPTYEQYF,TGTGCCAGCAGCTTACCCGGCACTAGCGGGCCTACCTACGAGCAGTACTTC
17,TRBV4-1,NA,TRBJ2-6,NA,CASSQGPTLSGANVLTF,TGCGCCAGCAGCCAAGGCCCGACACTTTCTGGGGCCAACGTCCTGACTTTC
17,TRBV27,NA,TRBJ1-1,NA,CASSYQHLTDTNTEAFF,TGTGCCAGCAGTTACCAACACCTGACAGATACGAACACTGAAGCTTTCTTT
12,TRBV30,NA,TRBJ2-3,TRBD1,CAVGQGTDTQYF,TGTGCCGTCGGACAGGGCACAGATACGCAGTATTTT
15,TRBV5-1,NA,TRBJ2-1,TRBD2,CASSRTSGSIGEQFF,TGCGCCAGCAGCCGGACTAGCGGGAGTATTGGTGAGCAGTTCTTC
15,TRBV29-1,NA,TRBJ1-2,NA,CSVFDSVSPNYGYTF,TGCAGCGTATTCGACAGCGTCAGTCCAAACTATGGCTACACCTTC
16,TRBV18,NA,TRBJ1-3,NA,CASSPPFEAVGNTIYF,TGTGCCAGCTCACCACCGTTTGAGGCCGTAGGAAACACCATATATTTT
18,TRBV6-1,NA,TRBJ1-4,TRBD1,CASSDGQGPFKANEKLFF,TGTGCCAGCAGTGACGGACAGGGCCCTTTTAAGGCTAATGAAAAACTGTTTTTT
17,TRBV28,NA,TRBJ2-2,NA,CASSTTSAGGGTGELFF,TGTGCCAGCAGTACGACTTCGGCAGGGGGAGGCACCGGGGAGCTGTTTTTT
14,TRBV7-6,NA,TRBJ2-2,TRBD1,CASSLQGATGELFF,TGTGCCAGCAGCTTGCAGGGGGCCACCGGGGAGCTGTTTTTT
15,TRBV5-1,NA,TRBJ2-5,TRBD2,CASSFLAGIQETQYF,TGCGCCAGCAGCTTCCTAGCGGGGATCCAAGAGACCCAGTACTTC